This TCR beta chain is drawn from a study of TET2 disruption in CD19-targeted CAR T cells (dated by TCRdb to 2017 to 2018). Study-level background: Sample numbers were set by the original clinical trial design and sample availability, with no additional inclusion criteria.

Paper-wide results and their limitations: Conclusions about the CAR T cells of the patient were based on extensive analysis of a single subject.

To note about this clone: The clone's antigen remains unknown. The read gets to within 3 residues of the CDR3 end, and the germline J gene fills in the rest.

Compared with germline, V lacks 8 bases and J lacks 4 bases; bases without a gene match: 7. The CDR3, cysteine through phenylalanine, is 14 amino acids long. Of the CDR3's DNA, 33 bases were read; they are in frame from base 1. For CDR1 and CDR2, the germline V gene lists SNHLY and FYNNEI. TCR beta chain deep sequencing was performed with the immunoSEQ assay. The study's own analysis went as follows. Only productive TCR beta rearrangements went into calculating clonotype frequencies. Sourced from immuneACCESS, this table was stored by TCRdb with only in-frame sequences that have V and J called. A share of the clones is absent; for the studies checked, an unresolved V gene accounts for under half, and the remainder has no known explanation. V and J calls and clone size are given by that table; D and trimming were obtained from the DNA. This sample's records show fewer than 30,000 clones. Of the sample, under 2.5% is held by the ten largest clones.

Interpreted using the paper, the treatment or condition label stands for: autologous CTL019 cells: CD19 CAR with 4-1BB and CD3 zeta domains. TCR zeta and 4-1BB costimulatory signaling domains were built into the CD19 CAR. Leukapheresis was used to collect T cells from peripheral blood for manufacturing CTL019. The DNeasy Blood and Tissue Kit was used to extract genomic DNA from pre-infusion T cells, peripheral blood, or sorted post-infusion T cells. The V gene is TRBV2 and the J gene is TRBJ1-4; 7 bases in the middle match TRBD1. The clonotype originates from a man aged 65 to 85 with chronic lymphocytic leukemia. The sample here was CD8- CAR+ T cells sorted from cultured blood T cells, taken for CD19 CAR T cell therapy. The sample's cell subset or site label is to be understood as: CD8-negative CAR-positive T cells from the infusion product. CDR3 protein: CASLPDRDNEKLFF. CDR3 bases read: TGTGCCAGCCTGCCCGACAGGGATAATGAAAAA.